This is a list of T cell receptor beta chains from one sample in a study of shared clonotypes between healthy human individuals. Using immunoSEQ multiplex PCR, the repertoire was profiled, and TCRdb retains in-frame clones only, with some absent. The sample consists of over 400,000 clones, 60% to 80% of them appearing once. Source material: PBMCs. Every receptor here comes from a woman between 40 and 50 years old in good health. Some clones in this sample may be carry-over from other donors' samples. Each CDR3 is given with its conserved first and last residue. The D gene is left open where the match is weak.

TRBV10-2	TRBJ2-1	TRBD2	CASRGLAGGEQFF
TRBV7-3	TRBJ2-5	TRBD2	CASSPATAGDLWETQYF
TRBV28	TRBJ1-1	TRBD1	CASWDRTNTEAFF
TRBV4-3	TRBJ2-3	-	CASSQDPTGSDTQYF
TRBV28	TRBJ2-6	-	CASSLHSGANVLTF
TRBV7-9	TRBJ2-1	-	CASRSRTLRFEQFF
TRBV5-4	TRBJ1-6	-	CASSPGVGANSPLHF
TRBV6-4	TRBJ2-1	TRBD2	CASSREEFYEQFF
TRBV5-1	TRBJ2-1	TRBD2	CASSLNVGLAGGGEQFF
TRBV29-1	TRBJ2-5	-	CSVNPGDTYQETQYF
TRBV19	TRBJ1-5	-	CASRRRGGNQPQHF
TRBV30	TRBJ1-1	-	CAWSDPYEGTTEAFF
TRBV28	TRBJ1-2	-	CASSFGSRGYTF
TRBV7-3	TRBJ1-3	-	CASSPEGGEPGNTIYF
TRBV25-1	TRBJ2-5	TRBD2	CASSTRPPTSSQETQYF
TRBV5-8	TRBJ1-3	TRBD1	CASSSFGTGGALEGNTIYF
TRBV15	TRBJ2-3	TRBD1	CATSRDYGTGVGTDTQYF
TRBV18	TRBJ1-3	TRBD1	CASSARGTGSGNTIYF
TRBV7-9	TRBJ2-7	TRBD2	CASSPRTSLEQYF
TRBV7-3	TRBJ2-1	TRBD2	CASSPGLALVNEQFF
TRBV25-1	TRBJ1-2	TRBD1	CASRDRGSGYTF
TRBV5-1	TRBJ2-7	TRBD2	CASSLGGSGTYEQYF
TRBV19	TRBJ2-2	TRBD1	CASSILAWDRYTGELFF
TRBV6-5	TRBJ1-2	-	CASSYSWTNYGYTF
TRBV11-2	TRBJ1-2	-	CASSLGANYGYTF
TRBV7-8	TRBJ2-5	TRBD2	CASRNRLAAQETQYF
TRBV19	TRBJ2-1	-	CASSPTQGPYNEQFF
TRBV10-3	TRBJ1-1	-	CAIRKSGENTEAFF
TRBV5-1	TRBJ2-5	TRBD1	CASSLDGTGGGETQYF
TRBV15	TRBJ2-7	-	CATSSPSSYEQYF
TRBV19	TRBJ1-5	TRBD1	CASSPGGGDQPQHF
TRBV9	TRBJ1-1	-	CASSPDGLNTEAFF
TRBV5-1	TRBJ2-2	-	CASSLGLNGPGRDGELFF
TRBV10-3	TRBJ1-2	-	CAISPPGERYGYTF
TRBV10-3	TRBJ2-5	TRBD2	CAISRSTGLAGEETQYF
TRBV6-6	TRBJ2-7	TRBD2	CASSYGTSKYEQYF
TRBV4-1	TRBJ1-1	-	CASSPLITVRSTEAFF
TRBV7-3	TRBJ1-2	-	CASSLSGWSGYTF
TRBV18	TRBJ1-4	-	CASSAGALGNEKLFF
TRBV19	TRBJ2-1	-	CASSIAAGSSYNEQFF
TRBV6-1	TRBJ2-2	TRBD2	CASRGLAVNTGELFF
TRBV6-5	TRBJ2-7	-	CASSYRLTYGQYF
TRBV15	TRBJ2-5	TRBD2	CATSSLAGPGETQYF
TRBV5-1	TRBJ2-7	-	CASSLIDGTSYEQYF
TRBV5-8	TRBJ2-1	-	CASSFLGNRLYNEQFF
TRBV30	TRBJ2-1	-	CAWAVLSLHNEQFF
TRBV28	TRBJ2-7	TRBD1	CASSNPDRGGEQYF
TRBV28	TRBJ2-7	-	CASSLAGHNYEQYF
TRBV7-9	TRBJ2-1	TRBD2	CASSSGTNPYNEQFF